Sequencing of this TCR beta chain was carried out in a study of CD8+CD57+ T cells in acquired aplastic anemia. Sequencing was done on patients that had shown CD8+CD57+ cell expansion by flow cytometry. The germline CDR1 and CDR2 sequences are DFQATT and SNEGSKA (reference sequence). The ends were cut back, 2 bases at V and 1 base at J, with 20 bases in the middle. The CDR3 runs 17 residues. Template material for TCR beta VDJ and CDR3 profiling consisted of genomic DNA. TCRdb reanalysed the reads using MiXCR and keeps one entry per CDR3 protein. The data contain 200,000 to 250,000 distinct CDR3 sequences, roughly two thirds of them singletons.

The chain couples TRBV20-1 to TRBJ2-5, with a weak D call TRBD1 (5 bases). Material: sorted CD4+, CD8+, or CD8+CD57+ T cells (not recorded which) from PBMCs. The receptor was derived from a human donor with aplastic anemia. The CDR3 spells CSARLTRTRLIQETQYF. The CDR3 region has the DNA TGCAGTGCTAGATTGACTCGGACAAGGCTGATCCAAGAGACCCAGTACTTC.